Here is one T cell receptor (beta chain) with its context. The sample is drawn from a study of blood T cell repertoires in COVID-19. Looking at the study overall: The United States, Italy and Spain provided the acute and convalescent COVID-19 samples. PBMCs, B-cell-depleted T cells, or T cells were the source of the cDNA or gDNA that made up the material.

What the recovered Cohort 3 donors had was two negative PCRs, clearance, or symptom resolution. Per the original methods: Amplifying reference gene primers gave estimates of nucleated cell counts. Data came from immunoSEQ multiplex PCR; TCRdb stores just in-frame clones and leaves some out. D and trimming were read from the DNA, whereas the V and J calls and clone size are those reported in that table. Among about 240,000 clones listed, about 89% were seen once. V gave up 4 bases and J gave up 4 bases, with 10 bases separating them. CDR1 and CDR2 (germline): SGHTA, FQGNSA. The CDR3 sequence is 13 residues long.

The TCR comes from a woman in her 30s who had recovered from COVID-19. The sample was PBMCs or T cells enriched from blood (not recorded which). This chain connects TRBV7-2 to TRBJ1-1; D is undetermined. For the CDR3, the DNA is TGTGCCAGCAGCTCTTGGGGAGGCACTGAAGCTTTCTTT. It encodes CASSSWGGTEAFF.